This T cell receptor beta chain was captured by sequencing in a study of Graves' ophthalmopathy and Graves' hyperthyroidism (dated 2018 in TCRdb). For the study in its entirety: Peripheral blood was collected before any treatment was given, at the time of initial diagnosis. To tell Graves' ophthalmopathy apart from Graves' hyperthyroidism, and to predict which patients would progress to ophthalmopathy, the study relied on TCR beta repertoire signatures. In total, some 130 blood samples were TCR-sequenced: approximately 40 ophthalmopathy, approximately 80 hyperthyroidism and about 17 hyperthyroidism-to-ophthalmopathy patients. To explore V-J signatures that distinguish ophthalmopathy from hyperthyroidism, a discovery set of about 99 patients was enrolled, made up of 40 to 45 with ophthalmopathy and 57 with stable hyperthyroidism. An independent validation cohort comprised 18 hyperthyroidism patients and around 16 patients who later progressed from hyperthyroidism to ophthalmopathy. T-cell repertoires of thyroid tissue and blood were compared in six hyperthyroidism patients. After sampling, hyperthyroidism patients received methimazole starting at 30 mg daily, and ophthalmopathy patients received high-dose intravenous methylprednisolone. The 90 to 100 discovery patients were randomly split 7:3 into training and test sets. What the research found in general, with its limitations: In cross-validation, the 13-signature model distinguished ophthalmopathy from stable hyperthyroidism with around 86% sensitivity and roughly 84% specificity, while in the test set the corresponding values were about 80% and 75%. Most expanded thyroid clonotypes with frequency above 0.001 were also detected in blood, suggesting blood repertoires may reflect the thyroid immune response. No statistical method was used to predetermine the sample size, and group allocation was not hidden from the investigators. In validation, the model predicted ophthalmopathy progression with about 71% sensitivity and roughly 72% specificity; some 13 predicted patients were CT-confirmed with GO in a median of approximately six months.

Ophthalmopathy patients were characterized by moderately to severely active disease, a Clinical Activity Score of at least 3, a NOSPECS grade of at least 4, and a disease duration under 3 months. Patients with other autoimmune diseases, uncontrolled infections, pregnancy or lactation were excluded from the study. Clinical symptoms, serum thyroxine, TRAb, thyroid ultrasound and orbital computed tomography formed the basis of the diagnosis. Ficoll-Paque density gradient centrifugation was used to isolate PBMCs from 8 to 10 ml of fresh peripheral blood. Total RNA was extracted with Trizol reagent and quality-checked on an Agilent 2100 Bioanalyzer. For repertoire sequencing, the TCR beta CDR3 regions were amplified from RNA transcripts. The first round of RT-PCR was done with HTBI primers and the Qiagen OneStep RT-PCR kit, and was followed by a second round of multiplex PCR, then size selection and purification. Libraries were sequenced paired-end with 100 bp reads on an Illumina HiSeq2000. The study's own analysis went as follows. Reads were processed with SOAPnuke, discarding reads with adapters, uncalled bases, mean Phred below 15, or no exact constant-primer or identifier match. High-quality paired reads were merged with COPE v1.2.5. Clonotypes were defined as unique nucleotide sequences and were aligned to IMGT TRB V, D and J references using MiTCR v1.1. The analysis was limited to V-J combinations with a frequency above 0.0001, which together covered over 99% of the repertoires. For each V-J combination, a TCR clonal expansion and chaos score was defined as the ratio of F50 clonal expansion to chaos observed in the TCRdist matrix. Welch's t-statistics and random forest were used to reduce the features to 10 to 15 V-J combinations, which were then used as input to a naive Bayes classifier. The similarity between thyroid and blood repertoires was quantified using the Morisita-Horn index. TCRdb passed the public sequencing reads through fastp at Q25 and MiXCR, retaining productive beta sequences. When rows share a CDR3 protein, they turn into one entry using the most common DNA and genes. TCRdb, not the authors, supplied the V and J calls. Present in this sample are hundreds of thousands of distinct CDR3 sequences, over 13% of which were seen just once. Over 8% of the sample is taken by the ten largest.

Concerning this clonotype itself: What antigen it recognizes has not been identified. The DNA is omitted, as the CDR3 cannot be located on it reliably, and the CDR3 follows TCRdb's listing.

The germline V gene encodes CDR1 MNHEY and CDR2 SVGAGI. The CDR3, from cysteine to phenylalanine, totals 16 residues. The chain employs TRBV6-5 and TRBJ2-7; the DNA was not used to check the table's D call, TRBD2. The TCR was taken from a woman aged 25 to 39 with Graves' ophthalmopathy. Donor details come from another sample of the same person, matched by shared clones. Sequenced material: blood. The CDR3 amino acid sequence is: CASSFLAGLAVYEQYF.